This TCR beta chain was identified in a study of T cells in Graves' hyperthyroidism and ophthalmopathy. Turning to the study itself: Peripheral blood was acquired at first diagnosis, ahead of any therapy whatsoever.

CDR1 MDHEN and CDR2 SYDVKM come from the germline V gene. The CDR3 totals 15 residues. J was trimmed by 3 bases and V by 5 bases; bases with no gene match: 7. The TCR beta CDR3 regions underwent amplification using RNA transcripts as the source. The HTBI set primed first-round TCR CDR3 RT-PCR. TCRdb re-derived calls from the multiplex PCR reads in MiXCR, one entry per CDR3 protein. The profile shows around 500,000 distinct CDR3 sequences, around 16% of them singletons. Patients were excluded because of uncontrolled infection, other autoimmune disease, pregnancy or lactation. This clonotype was seen at least ten times. Its antigen is not identified. Study observations and caveats: The model's output predicted ophthalmopathy at a median of about 6.5 months prior to onset. Among clonotypes expanded in thyroid above 0.001, most were also found in blood.

This chain joins TRBV28 and TRBJ1-5; 7 bases map to TRBD1. This sequence was found in a woman aged 25 to 39 with Graves' ophthalmopathy. Sequences were obtained from blood. This CDR3 reads CASSRLRGTNQPQHF. CDR3 DNA: TGTGCCAGCAGTCGGCTCAGGGGGACCAATCAGCCCCAGCATTTT.